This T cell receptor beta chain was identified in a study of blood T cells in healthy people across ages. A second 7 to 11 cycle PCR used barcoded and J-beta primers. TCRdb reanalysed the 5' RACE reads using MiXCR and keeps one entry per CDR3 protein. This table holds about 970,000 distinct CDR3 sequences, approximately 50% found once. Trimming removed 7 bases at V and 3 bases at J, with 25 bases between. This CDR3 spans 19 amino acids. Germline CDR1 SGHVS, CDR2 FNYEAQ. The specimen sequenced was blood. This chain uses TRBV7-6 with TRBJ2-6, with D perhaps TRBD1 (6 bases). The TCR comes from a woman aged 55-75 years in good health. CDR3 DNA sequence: TGTGCCAGCAATCCTATACCCACAGGGTACGGACTTGGGGCCAACGTCCTGACTTTC. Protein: CASNPIPTGYGLGANVLTF.